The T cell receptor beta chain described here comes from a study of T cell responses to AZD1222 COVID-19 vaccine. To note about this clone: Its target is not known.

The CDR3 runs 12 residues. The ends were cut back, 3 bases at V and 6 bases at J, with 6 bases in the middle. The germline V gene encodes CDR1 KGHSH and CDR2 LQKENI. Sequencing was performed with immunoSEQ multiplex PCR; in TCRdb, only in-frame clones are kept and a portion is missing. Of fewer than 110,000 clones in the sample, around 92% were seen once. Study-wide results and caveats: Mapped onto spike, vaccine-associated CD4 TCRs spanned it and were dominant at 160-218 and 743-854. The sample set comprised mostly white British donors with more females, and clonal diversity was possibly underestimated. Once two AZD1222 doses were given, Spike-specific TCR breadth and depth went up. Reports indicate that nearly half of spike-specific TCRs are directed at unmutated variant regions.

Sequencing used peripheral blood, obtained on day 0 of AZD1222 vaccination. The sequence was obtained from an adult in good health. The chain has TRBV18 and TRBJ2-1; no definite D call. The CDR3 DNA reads TGTGCCAGCTCACCGTTGAGCAATGAGCAGTTCTTC. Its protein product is CASSPLSNEQFF. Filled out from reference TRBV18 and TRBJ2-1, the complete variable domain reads NAGVMQNPRHLVRRRGQEARLRCSPMKGHSHVYWYRQLPEEGLKFMVYLQKENIIDESGMPKERFSAEFPKEGPSILRIQQVVRGDSAAYFCASSPLSNEQFFGPGTRLTVL.